This TCR beta chain was observed in a study of blood T cell repertoires in COVID-19 (dated by TCRdb to about 2020). Context from the whole study: The collaborator samples originated in the United States, Italy and Spain and spanned the acute and convalescent phases of COVID-19. Where available, HLA class I and class II types were taken from metadata supplied by the sample provider and were not determined by assay-based typing. The repertoires were made available in a free public database intended to serve as a resource for research on the immune response to SARS-CoV-2. The sample metadata nearly always contained a de-identified subject ID, COVID-19 status, age in years and sex. Samples came from the ongoing ImmuneRACE study (first 160 participants) plus 1,254 subjects from 6 global collaborators. The prospective study material was composed of cDNA or gDNA derived from T cells, B-cell-depleted T cells, or PBMCs. The dataset comprised deeply sampled blood TCRbeta repertoires from subjects exposed to, actively infected with, or recovered from COVID-19. Study-wide conclusions, independent of this receptor: Clinical and demographic metadata were provided uncurated, with the amount varying by source and participant.

Each collaborating institution followed its own protocols to collect whole blood in K2EDTA tubes. For TCRbeta analysis, collaborators shipped samples as frozen whole blood, isolated PBMCs, or DNA extracted from either of those sample types. TCRbeta CDR3 regions were amplified from genomic DNA by means of the immunoSEQ Assay, a bias-controlled multiplex PCR. Concerning the study's data processing: The number of nucleated cells in each sample was estimated by amplification of reference gene primers within the assay. Sequence reads were collapsed and filtered to measure the absolute abundance of every unique TCRbeta CDR3 rearrangement. For each sample, productive Simpson clonality was calculated as the square root of Simpson's diversity index over productive rearrangements. TCRdb holds this immuneACCESS table with in-frame rearrangements only. Some clones are missing; in checked studies, unresolved V genes explain under half, and the rest has no known cause. V and J calls and clone size come straight from that table; D and trimming were deduced from the DNA. In all, the sample holds roughly 180,000 clones, and 80% to 90% of those were seen once. The ten largest clonotypes hold around 2.3% of the sample.

From the cysteine through the phenylalanine, the CDR3 covers 15 amino acids. The CDR3 DNA has 45 bases and is translated from base 1. Cut back by 7 bases and 2 bases, the V and J ends lie 16 bases apart. From the germline V gene, CDR1 is SGHAT and CDR2 is FQNNGV. Details on this clone: The antigen it binds to is not known. No base quality information exists; no much larger clone differs at one position.

The sequence was collected from a man between 65 and 80 years old with active or convalescent COVID-19. The V gene is TRBV11-2 and the J gene is TRBJ2-3; possibly the D gene is TRBD2, per 7 matching bases. The sequenced material came from peripheral blood. At the DNA level, the sequence is TGTGCCAGCAAAAAACCGGGGGGCCCCACAGATACGCAGTATTTT. Its coded protein is CASKKPGGPTDTQYF.